This T cell receptor beta chain came from a study of T-cell reconstitution after alpha-beta-depleted transplantation in children. Trimming removed 5 bases from V and 4 bases from J; junction bases left unmatched: 13. CDR1 SEHNR and CDR2 FQNEAQ come from the germline V gene (reference sequence). The CDR3 consists of 17 residues. Unique molecular identifiers tagged the TCRbeta library. MiXCR, run by TCRdb on the PCR reads, gives a single entry per CDR3 protein. The sample lists roughly 670,000 distinct CDR3 sequences, approximately 14% occurring once. The sequencing used PBMCs, collected before TCRalphabeta/CD19-depleted stem cell transplant. This clonotype originated in a girl between 2 and 10 years old with congenital amegakaryocytic thrombocytopenia, due to receive a stem cell transplant. The chain employs TRBV7-9 and TRBJ2-3, with 9 bases fitting TRBD2. Here the CDR3 DNA reads TGTGCCAGCAGCCTAAAATTCAGACTAGCGGAGGCAGATACGCAGTATTTT. Its protein product is CASSLKFRLAEADTQYF.